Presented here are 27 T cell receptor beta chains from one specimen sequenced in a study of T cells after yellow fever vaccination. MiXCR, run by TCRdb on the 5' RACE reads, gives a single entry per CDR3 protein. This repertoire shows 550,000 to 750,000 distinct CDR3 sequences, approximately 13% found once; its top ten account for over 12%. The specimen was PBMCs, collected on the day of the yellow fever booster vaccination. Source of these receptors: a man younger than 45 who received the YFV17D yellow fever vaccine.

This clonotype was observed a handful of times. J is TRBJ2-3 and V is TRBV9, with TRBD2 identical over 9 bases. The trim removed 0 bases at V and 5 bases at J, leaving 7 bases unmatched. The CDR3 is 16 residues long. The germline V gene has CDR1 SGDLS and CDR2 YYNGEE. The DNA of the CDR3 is TGTGCCAGCAGCGTAGATCTAGCGGGAATGCTAGATACGCAGTATTTT. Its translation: CASSVDLAGMLDTQYF. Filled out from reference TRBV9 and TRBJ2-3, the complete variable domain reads DSGVTQTPKHLITATGQRVTLRCSPRSGDLSVYWYQQSLDQGLQFLIQYYNGEERAKGNILERFSAQQFPDLHSELNLSSLELGDSALYFCASSVDLAGMLDTQYFGPGTRLTVL.

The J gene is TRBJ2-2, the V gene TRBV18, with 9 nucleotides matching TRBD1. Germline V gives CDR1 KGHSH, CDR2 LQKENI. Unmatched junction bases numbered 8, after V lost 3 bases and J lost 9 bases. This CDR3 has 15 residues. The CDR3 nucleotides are TGTGCCAGCTCACCCATGGACAGGGGTTTCCGGGAGCTGTTTTTT. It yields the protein CASSPMDRGFRELFF.

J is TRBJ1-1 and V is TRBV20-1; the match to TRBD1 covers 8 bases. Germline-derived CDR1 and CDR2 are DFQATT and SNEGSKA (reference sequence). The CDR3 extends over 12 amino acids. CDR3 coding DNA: TGCAGGGCCCGGGACAGGCGGTCTGAAGCTTTCTTT. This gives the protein CRARDRRSEAFF.

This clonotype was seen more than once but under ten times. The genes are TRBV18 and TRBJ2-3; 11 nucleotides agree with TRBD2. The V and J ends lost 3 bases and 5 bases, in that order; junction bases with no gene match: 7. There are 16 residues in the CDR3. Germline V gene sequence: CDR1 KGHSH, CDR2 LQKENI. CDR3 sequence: CASSPLRSGGEDTQYF. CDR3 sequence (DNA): TGTGCCAGCTCACCCCTGCGTAGCGGGGGGGAAGATACGCAGTATTTT.

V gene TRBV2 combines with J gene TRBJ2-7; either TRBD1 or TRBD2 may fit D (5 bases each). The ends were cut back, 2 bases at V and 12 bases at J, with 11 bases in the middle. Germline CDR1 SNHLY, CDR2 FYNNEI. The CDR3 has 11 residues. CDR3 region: CASSERDARYF. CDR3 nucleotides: TGTGCCAGCAGTGAACGGGACGCTCGGTACTTC.

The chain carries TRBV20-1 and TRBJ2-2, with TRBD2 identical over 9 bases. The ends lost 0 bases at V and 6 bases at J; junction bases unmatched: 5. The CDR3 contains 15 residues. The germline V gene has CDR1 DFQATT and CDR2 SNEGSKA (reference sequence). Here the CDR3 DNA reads TGCAGTGCTAGAGATGGGACTAGCCATCCCGGGGAGCTGTTTTTT. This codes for CSARDGTSHPGELFF.

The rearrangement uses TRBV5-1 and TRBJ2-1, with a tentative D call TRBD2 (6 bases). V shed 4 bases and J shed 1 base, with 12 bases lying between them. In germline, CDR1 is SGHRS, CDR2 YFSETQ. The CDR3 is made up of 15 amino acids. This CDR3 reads CASSAQAGSYNEQFF. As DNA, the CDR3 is TGCGCCAGCAGCGCCCAGGCGGGGTCCTACAATGAGCAGTTCTTC. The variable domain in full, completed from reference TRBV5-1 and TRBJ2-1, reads KAGVTQTPRYLIKTRGQQVTLSCSPISGHRSVSWYQQTPGQGLQFLFEYFSETQRNKGNFPGRFSGRQFSNSRSEMNVSTLELGDSALYLCASSAQAGSYNEQFFGPGTRLTVL.

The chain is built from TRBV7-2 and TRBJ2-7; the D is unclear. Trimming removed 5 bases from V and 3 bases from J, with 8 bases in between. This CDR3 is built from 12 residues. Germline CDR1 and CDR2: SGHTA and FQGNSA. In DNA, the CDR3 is TGTGCCAGCAGCAAAGACCGCTACGAGCAGTACTTC. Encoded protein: CASSKDRYEQYF.

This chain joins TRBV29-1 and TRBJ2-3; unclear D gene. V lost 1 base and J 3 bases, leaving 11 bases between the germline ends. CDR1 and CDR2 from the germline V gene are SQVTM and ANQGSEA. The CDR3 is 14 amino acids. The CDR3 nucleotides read TGCAGCGTTGAAGGCTTTCTGGGAACAGATACGCAGTATTTT. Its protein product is CSVEGFLGTDTQYF.

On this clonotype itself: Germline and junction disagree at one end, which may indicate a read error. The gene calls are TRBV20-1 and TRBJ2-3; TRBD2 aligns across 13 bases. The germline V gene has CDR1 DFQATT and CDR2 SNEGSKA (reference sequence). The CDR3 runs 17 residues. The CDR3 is CCASSPRTSGSSDTQYF. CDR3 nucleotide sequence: TGCTGTGCTAGTTCCCCCAGGACTAGCGGGAGCTCAGATACGCAGTATTTT.

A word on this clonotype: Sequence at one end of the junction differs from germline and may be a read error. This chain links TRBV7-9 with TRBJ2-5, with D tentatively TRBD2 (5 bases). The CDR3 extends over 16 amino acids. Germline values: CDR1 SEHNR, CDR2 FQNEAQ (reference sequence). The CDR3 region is CASSLAVSGSQETQYF. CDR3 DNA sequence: TGTGCCAGCAGCCTAGCTGTGTCCGGGTCTCAAGAGACCCAGTACTTC.

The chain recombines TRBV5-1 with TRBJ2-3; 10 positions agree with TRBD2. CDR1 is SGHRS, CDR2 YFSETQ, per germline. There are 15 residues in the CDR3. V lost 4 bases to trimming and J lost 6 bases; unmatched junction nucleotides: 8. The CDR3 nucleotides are TGCGCCAGCAGCCCAGGGACTAGCGATGGGGATACGCAGTATTTT. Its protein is CASSPGTSDGDTQYF.

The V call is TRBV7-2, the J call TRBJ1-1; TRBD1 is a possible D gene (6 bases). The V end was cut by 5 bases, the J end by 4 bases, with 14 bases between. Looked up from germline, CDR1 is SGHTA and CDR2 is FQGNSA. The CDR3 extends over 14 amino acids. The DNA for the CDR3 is TGTGCCAGCAGCCTAATCGGACAGACCACTGAAGCTTTCTTT. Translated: CASSLIGQTTEAFF.

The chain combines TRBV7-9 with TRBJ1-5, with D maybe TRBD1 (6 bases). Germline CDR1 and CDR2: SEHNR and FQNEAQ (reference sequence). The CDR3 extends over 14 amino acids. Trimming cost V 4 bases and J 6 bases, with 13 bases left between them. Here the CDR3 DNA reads TGTGCCAGCAGCTCGTCCAGGGGTGGTCAGCCCCAGCATTTT. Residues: CASSSSRGGQPQHF.

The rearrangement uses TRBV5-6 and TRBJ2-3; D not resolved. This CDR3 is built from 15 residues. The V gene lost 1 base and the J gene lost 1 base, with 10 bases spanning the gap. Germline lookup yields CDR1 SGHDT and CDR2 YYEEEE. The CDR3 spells CASSLTPVGTDTQYF. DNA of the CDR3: TGTGCCAGCAGCTTGACTCCAGTTGGCACAGATACGCAGTATTTT.

CDR3 sequence: CASSFRDRTYEQYF. CDR3 bases: TGTGCCAGCAGCTTCCGGGACAGGACCTACGAGCAGTACTTC. The chain combines TRBV11-1 with TRBJ2-7, with 8 bases matching TRBD1. Losses at the gene ends were 3 bases for V and 2 bases for J; bases not matched to a gene: 3. The CDR3 is 14 amino acids. CDR1 SGHAT and CDR2 FQDESV come from the germline V gene (reference sequence).

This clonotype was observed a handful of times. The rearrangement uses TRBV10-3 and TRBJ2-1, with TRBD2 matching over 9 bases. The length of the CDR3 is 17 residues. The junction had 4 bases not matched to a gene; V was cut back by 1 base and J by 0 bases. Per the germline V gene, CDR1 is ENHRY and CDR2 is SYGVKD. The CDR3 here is CAISEYPAGGSYNEQFF. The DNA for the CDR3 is TGTGCCATCAGTGAGTACCCAGCGGGAGGCTCCTACAATGAGCAGTTCTTC.

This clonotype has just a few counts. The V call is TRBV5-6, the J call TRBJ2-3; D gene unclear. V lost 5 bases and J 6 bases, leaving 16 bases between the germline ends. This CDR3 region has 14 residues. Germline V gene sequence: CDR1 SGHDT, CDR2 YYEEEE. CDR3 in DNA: TGTGCCAGCAGTTCGGTTCCCACAGCCGATACGCAGTATTTT. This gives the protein CASSSVPTADTQYF.

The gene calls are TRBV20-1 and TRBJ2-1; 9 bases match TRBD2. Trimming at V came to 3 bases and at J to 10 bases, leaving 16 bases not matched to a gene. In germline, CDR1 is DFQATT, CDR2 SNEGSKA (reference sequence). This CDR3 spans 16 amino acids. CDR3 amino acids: CSARGLAGAPVNEQFF. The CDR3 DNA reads TGCAGTGCTAGGGGATTAGCGGGAGCACCTGTAAACGAGCAGTTCTTC.

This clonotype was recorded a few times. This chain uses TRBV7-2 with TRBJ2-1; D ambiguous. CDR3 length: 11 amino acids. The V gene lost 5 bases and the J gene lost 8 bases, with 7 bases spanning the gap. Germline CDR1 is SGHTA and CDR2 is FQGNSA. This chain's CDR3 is CASSPLHEQFF. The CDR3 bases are TGTGCCAGCAGCCCGCTCCATGAGCAGTTCTTC.

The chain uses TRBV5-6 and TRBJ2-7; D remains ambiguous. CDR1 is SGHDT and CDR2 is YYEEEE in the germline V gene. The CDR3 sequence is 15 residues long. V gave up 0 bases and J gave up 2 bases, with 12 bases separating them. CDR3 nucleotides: TGTGCCAGCAGCTTGGCGGTCCGTTCCGCCTACGAGCAGTACTTC. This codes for CASSLAVRSAYEQYF.

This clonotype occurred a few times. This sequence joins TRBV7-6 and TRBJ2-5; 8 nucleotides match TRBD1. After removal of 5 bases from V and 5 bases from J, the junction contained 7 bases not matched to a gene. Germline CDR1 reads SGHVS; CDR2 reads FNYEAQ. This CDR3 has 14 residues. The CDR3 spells CASSHRGTGETQYF. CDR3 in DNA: TGTGCCAGCAGCCACAGGGGGACCGGGGAGACCCAGTACTTC.

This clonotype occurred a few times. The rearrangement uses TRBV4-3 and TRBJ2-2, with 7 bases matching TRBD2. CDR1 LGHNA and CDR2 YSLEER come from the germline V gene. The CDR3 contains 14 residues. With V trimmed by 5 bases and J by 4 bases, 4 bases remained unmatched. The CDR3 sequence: CASSKSGVTGELFF. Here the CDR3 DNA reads TGCGCCAGCAGCAAGAGCGGGGTCACCGGGGAGCTGTTTTTT.

The CDR3 here is CASSVGSQWGYTF. In nucleotides, the CDR3 is TGTGCCAGCAGCGTAGGATCTCAGTGGGGCTACACCTTC. This chain links TRBV6-6 with TRBJ1-2; D gene unclear. CDR3 size: 13 residues. V was pared by 6 bases and J by 8 bases, with 16 bases between. CDR1 is MNHNY, CDR2 SVGAGI, per germline (reference sequence).

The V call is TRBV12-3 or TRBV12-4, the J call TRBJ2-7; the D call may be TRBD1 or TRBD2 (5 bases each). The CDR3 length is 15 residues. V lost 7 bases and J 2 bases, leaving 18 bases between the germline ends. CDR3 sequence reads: CASTFGTPDAYEQYF. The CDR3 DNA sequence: TGTGCCAGCACCTTCGGGACGCCTGATGCCTACGAGCAGTACTTC.

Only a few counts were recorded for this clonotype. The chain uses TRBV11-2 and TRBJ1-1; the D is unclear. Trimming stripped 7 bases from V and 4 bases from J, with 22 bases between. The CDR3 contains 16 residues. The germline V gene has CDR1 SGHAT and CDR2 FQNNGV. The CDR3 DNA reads TGTGCCAGCATCCTTAATCGCCTCGAACGAAGCACTGAAGCTTTCTTT. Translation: CASILNRLERSTEAFF.

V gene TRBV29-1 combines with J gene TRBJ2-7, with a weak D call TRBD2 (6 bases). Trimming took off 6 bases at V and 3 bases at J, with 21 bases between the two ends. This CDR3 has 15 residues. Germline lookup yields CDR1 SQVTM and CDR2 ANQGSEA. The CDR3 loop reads CSVQPHGKGGYEQYF. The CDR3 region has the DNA TGCAGCGTCCAACCACACGGGAAGGGAGGCTACGAGCAGTACTTC.